This T cell receptor beta chain is drawn from a study of lymphopenia after photon versus proton radiotherapy (dated by TCRdb to the late 2010s). Regarding the research as a whole: The study compared the immunological effects of photon versus proton radiation therapy in patients with gastrointestinal tumors who developed high-grade lymphopenia. The study was designed to characterize how the impact on the immune system differs between the two radiation modalities. The 20 or so patients in the cohort had gastrointestinal tumors, were treated with either photon or proton therapy, and subsequently developed lymphopenia.

As regards this clone: The clone's antigen remains unknown. One base away there is no much larger clone; base qualities are not given.

The library was made by the immunoSEQ multiplex PCR assay. Alongside multiparametric flow cytometry, deep sequencing of rearranged TCR beta loci was used to profile the T cell repertoires. TCRdb mirrors the immuneACCESS table, restricted to in-frame sequences. Some clones are absent from its copies; in checked studies, under half trace to an unresolved V gene, and the reason for the others is unknown. In this sample the table shows some 27,000 clones, around nine tenths of which occur a single time. The top ten clonotypes cover 47% of the sample. The CDR3 contains 14 residues, cysteine and phenylalanine counted. The only DNA kept is the CDR3, 42 bases in frame from the first base. The germline ends are 11 bases apart after V is trimmed by 4 bases and J by 4 bases. CDR1 and CDR2 were assigned from the germline V gene as SNHLY and FYNNEI. Overall study outcomes, separate from this receptor: During treatment, patients who received proton therapy stayed relatively stable, whereas patients who received photon therapy lost naive T cells and TCR diversity and gained effector/memory populations. Once the lymphocyte count had reached its nadir, the repertoires of photon-treated patients showed oligoclonal expansion, particularly of CD8+ Temra cells, and this expansion drove the decline in diversity. Among patients across the cohort who died, overall survival time showed an inverse correlation with a larger post-nadir drop in TCR diversity. The authors looked at the survival association only in patients who died, and they framed better survival with proton therapy as a possibility rather than a demonstrated result.

Specimen: peripheral blood, collected from a patient treated with proton-based radiotherapy. The V gene is TRBV2 and the J gene is TRBJ1-5, with TRBD1 perhaps the D gene, on 5 matching bases. The sequence was obtained from a woman aged 55-70 years with cholangiocarcinoma. Some clones in this sample may be carry-over from other donors' samples. The nucleotide sequence reads TGTGCCAGCAGTGTTGGTCAGGGTAATCAGCCCCAGCATTTT. Translated, this gives CASSVGQGNQPQHF.